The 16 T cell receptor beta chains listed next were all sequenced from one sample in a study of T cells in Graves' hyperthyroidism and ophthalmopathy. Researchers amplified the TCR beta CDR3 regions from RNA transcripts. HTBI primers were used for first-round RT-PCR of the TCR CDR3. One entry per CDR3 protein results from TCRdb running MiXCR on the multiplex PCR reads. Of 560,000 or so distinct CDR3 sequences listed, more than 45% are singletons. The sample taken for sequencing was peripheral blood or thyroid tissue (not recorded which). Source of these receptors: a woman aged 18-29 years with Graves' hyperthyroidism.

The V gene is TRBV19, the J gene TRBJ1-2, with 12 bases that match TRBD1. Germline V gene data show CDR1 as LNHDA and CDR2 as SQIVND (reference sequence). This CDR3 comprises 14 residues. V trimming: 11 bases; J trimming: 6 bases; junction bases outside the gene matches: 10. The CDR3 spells CASTGQGAQNGYTF. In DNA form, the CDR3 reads TGTGCCTCTACGGGACAGGGGGCACAAAATGGCTACACCTTC.

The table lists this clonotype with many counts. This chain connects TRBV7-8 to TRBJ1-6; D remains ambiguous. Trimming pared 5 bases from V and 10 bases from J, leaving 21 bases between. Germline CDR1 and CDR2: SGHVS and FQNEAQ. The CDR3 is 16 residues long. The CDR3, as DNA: TGTGCCAGCAGCCAAGGTCTCGTCGTTACGGGATCACCCCTCCACTTT. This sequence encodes CASSQGLVVTGSPLHF.

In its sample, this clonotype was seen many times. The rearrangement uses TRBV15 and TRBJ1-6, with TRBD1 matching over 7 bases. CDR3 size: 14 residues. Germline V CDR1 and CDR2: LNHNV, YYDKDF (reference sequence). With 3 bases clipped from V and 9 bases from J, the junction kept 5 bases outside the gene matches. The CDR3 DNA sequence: TGTGCCACCAGCAGTGACAGGGTTCTTTCACCCCTCCACTTT. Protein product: CATSSDRVLSPLHF.

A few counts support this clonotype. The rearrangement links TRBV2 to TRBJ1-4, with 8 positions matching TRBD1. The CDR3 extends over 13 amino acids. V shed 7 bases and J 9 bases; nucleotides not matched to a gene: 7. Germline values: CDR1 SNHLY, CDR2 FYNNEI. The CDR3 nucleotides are TGTGCCAGCATACGGGACAGGCCAAAAAAACTGTTTTTT. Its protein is CASIRDRPKKLFF.

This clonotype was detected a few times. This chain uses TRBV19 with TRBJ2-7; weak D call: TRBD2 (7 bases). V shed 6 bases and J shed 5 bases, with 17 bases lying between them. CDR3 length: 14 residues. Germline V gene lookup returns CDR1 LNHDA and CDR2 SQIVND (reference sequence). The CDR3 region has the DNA TGTGCCAGTAGGACACAGGGAGGGCTCGACGAGCAGTACTTC. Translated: CASRTQGGLDEQYF.

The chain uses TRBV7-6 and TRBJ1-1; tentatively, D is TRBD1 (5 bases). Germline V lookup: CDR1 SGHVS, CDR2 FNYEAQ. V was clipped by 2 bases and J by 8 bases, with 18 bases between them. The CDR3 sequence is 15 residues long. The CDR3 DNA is TGTGCCAGCAGCTTATTAAGGGAAATTGGGGCCGAAGCTTTCTTT. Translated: CASSLLREIGAEAFF.

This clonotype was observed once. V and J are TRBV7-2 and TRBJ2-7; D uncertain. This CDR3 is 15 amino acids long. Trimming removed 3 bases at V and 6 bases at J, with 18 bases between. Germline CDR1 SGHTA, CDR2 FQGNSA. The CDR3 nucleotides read TGTGCCAGCAGCTTGACCCTAAACTCCGCGATCGAGCAGTACTTC. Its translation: CASSLTLNSAIEQYF.

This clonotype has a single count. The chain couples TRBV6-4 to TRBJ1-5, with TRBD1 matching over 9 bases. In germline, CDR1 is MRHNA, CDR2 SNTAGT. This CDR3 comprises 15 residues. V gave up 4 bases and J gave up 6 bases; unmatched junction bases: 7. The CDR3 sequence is CASSVRDRESQPQHF. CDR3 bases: TGTGCCAGCAGTGTTCGGGACAGGGAGAGTCAGCCCCAGCATTTT.

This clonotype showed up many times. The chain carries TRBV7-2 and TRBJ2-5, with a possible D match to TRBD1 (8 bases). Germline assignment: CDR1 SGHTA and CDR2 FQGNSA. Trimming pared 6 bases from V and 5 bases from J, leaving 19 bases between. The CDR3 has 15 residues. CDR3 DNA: TGTGCCAGCAGAACCACAGGGGGGGGAGGGGAGACCCAGTACTTC. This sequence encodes CASRTTGGGGETQYF.

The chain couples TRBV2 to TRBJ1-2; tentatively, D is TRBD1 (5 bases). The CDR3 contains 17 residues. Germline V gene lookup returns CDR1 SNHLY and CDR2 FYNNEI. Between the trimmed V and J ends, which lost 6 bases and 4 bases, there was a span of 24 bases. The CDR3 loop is CASSRLVGPGRSYGYTF. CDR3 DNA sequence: TGTGCCAGCAGCCGTCTAGTGGGACCCGGTAGGAGCTATGGCTACACCTTC.

CDR3 residues: CASSLIIDEKLFF. The CDR3 region has the DNA TGTGCCAGCAGCTTAATTATTGATGAAAAACTGTTTTTT. The rearrangement joins TRBV7-8 to TRBJ1-4; D is unresolved. The CDR3 is 13 residues long. V was shortened by 2 bases and J by 6 bases, with 7 bases between the two germline ends. Germline V lookup: CDR1 SGHVS, CDR2 FQNEAQ.

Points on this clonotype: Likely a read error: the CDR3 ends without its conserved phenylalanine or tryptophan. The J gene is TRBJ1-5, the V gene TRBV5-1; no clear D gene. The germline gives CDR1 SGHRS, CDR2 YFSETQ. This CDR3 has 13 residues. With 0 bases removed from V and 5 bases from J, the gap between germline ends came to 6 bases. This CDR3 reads CASSLEGYQPQHL. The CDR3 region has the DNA TGCGCCAGCAGCTTGGAAGGGTATCAGCCCCAGCATTTA.

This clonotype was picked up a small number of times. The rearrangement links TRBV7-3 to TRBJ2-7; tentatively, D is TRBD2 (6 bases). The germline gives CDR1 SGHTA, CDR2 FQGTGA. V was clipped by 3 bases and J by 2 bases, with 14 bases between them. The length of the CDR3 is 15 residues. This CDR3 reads CASSLDWTTAYEQYF. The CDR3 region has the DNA TGTGCCAGCAGCTTGGATTGGACTACGGCCTACGAGCAGTACTTC.

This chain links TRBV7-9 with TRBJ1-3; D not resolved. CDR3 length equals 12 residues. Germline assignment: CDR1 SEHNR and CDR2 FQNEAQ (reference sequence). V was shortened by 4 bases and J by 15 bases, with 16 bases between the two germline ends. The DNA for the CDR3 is TGTGCCAGCAGCTCCCAGTCCGGGCCTTCATATTTT. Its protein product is CASSSQSGPSYF.

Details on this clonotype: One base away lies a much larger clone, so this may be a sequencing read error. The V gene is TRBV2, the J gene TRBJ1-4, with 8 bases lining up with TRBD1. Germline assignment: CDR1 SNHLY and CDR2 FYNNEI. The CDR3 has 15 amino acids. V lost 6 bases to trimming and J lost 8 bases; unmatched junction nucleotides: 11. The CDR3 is CASSLGQGGGEKLFF. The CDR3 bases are TGTGCCAGCAGCCTCGGACAGGGCGGAGGGGAAAAACTGTTTTTT.

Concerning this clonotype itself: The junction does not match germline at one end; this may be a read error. As DNA, the CDR3 is TGTGCCAGCAGTGTGACGGAGGGTCAGCCCCAGCATTTT. This codes for CASSVTEGQPQHF. The rearrangement links TRBV10-3 to TRBJ1-5; no definite D call. CDR1 ENHRY and CDR2 SYGVKD come from the germline V gene. This CDR3 is 13 amino acids long.